This TCR beta chain was profiled in a study of blood T cell repertoires in COVID-19. The repertoire was sequenced with immunoSEQ multiplex PCR; TCRdb's copy has only in-frame clones and lacks some. Of fewer than 350,000 clones in the sample, around 90% were seen once. With 5 bases removed from V and 1 base from J, the gap between germline ends came to 8 bases. This CDR3 is 14 amino acids long. CDR1 and CDR2 from the germline V gene are SGHTA and FQGNSA. V and J are TRBV7-2 and TRBJ2-2, with D maybe TRBD2 (5 bases). The sequenced sample consisted of PBMCs or T cells enriched from blood (not recorded which). The clonotype comes from a man in his fifties or sixties who had recovered from COVID-19. The CDR3 DNA sequence: TGTGCCAGCAGCCCGGACTGGAACACCGGGGAGCTGTTTTTT. This sequence encodes CASSPDWNTGELFF.